This TCR beta chain is from a study of breast tumors, draining lymph nodes, adjacent tissues. General study points: Luminal-like breast cancer showed significantly greater tumor-nontumor repertoire similarity than basal-like breast cancer did. Tumor T cell lymph node origin was a supported hypothesis, not proven. The data were judged consistent with most tumor T cells coming from lymph node and expanding in tumor. Tumor TCR diversity was below lymph nodes but above nontumor tissue.

Breast cancer patients provided tissue from their axillary draining lymph nodes. Germline V CDR1 and CDR2: MNHEY, SMNVEV (reference sequence). The CDR3 is made up of 12 amino acids. Trimming left V 4 bases short and J 6 bases short, with 10 bases between. In the case of this clonotype: Its antigen is unknown.

A single record per CDR3 protein comes from TCRdb applying MiXCR to the multiplex PCR reads. The data hold 200,000 to 300,000 distinct CDR3 sequences, with about 30% observed a single time. The clonotype comes from a female donor with breast cancer. Some clones in this sample may be carry-over from other donors' samples. The V and J genes are TRBV27 and TRBJ2-7; D is possibly TRBD1 (6 bases). Sequences were obtained from axillary lymph node tissue. The CDR3 coding sequence is TGTGCCAGCAGTTACAGGGCTGGCGAGCAGTACTTC. It yields the protein CASSYRAGEQYF.